This is a list of T cell receptor beta chains from one sample in a study of regulatory T cells in long-lasting Graves disease. In TCRdb, the multiplex PCR reads were re-called with MiXCR into one record per CDR3 protein. The table has more than 650,000 distinct CDR3 sequences, about 30% seen once. Here the sequenced sample was peripheral blood mononuclear cells (PBMCs), taken when the disease was refractory, from a patient treated with antithyroid drugs. The receptor set was obtained from a female donor with Graves disease. The CDR3 runs from the conserved cysteine through the conserved F or W. The D gene is left open where the match is weak. Expanded clones are given a class, and other clones once, few, many or no size at all.

size: .; J: TRBJ2-5; length: 13; V: TRBV30; D: .; CDR3: CAWSGRRRETQYF; DNA: TGTGCCTGGAGTGGGCGGAGGCGGGAGACCCAGTACTTC
size: few; J: TRBJ1-2; length: 14; V: TRBV15; D: .; CDR3: CATSRLTTNYGYTF; DNA: TGTGCCACCAGCAGATTAACAACTAACTATGGCTACACCTTC
size: .; J: TRBJ2-3; length: 19; V: TRBV15; D: TRBD2; CDR3: CATSTKSPIAGESTDTQYF; DNA: TGTGCCACCAGCACTAAGTCGCCGATAGCGGGAGAGAGCACAGATACGCAGTATTTT
size: .; J: TRBJ1-1; length: 18; V: TRBV28; D: .; CDR3: CASSYPFTTGAMNTEAFF; DNA: TGTGCCAGCAGCTATCCCTTTACGACAGGAGCCATGAACACTGAAGCTTTCTTT
size: once; J: TRBJ2-7; length: 15; V: TRBV13; D: TRBD2; CDR3: CASSGRTSDTYEQYF; DNA: TGTGCCAGCAGCGGCCGGACTAGCGATACCTACGAGCAGTACTTC
size: few; J: TRBJ1-1; length: 14; V: TRBV7-9; D: TRBD1; CDR3: CASSLTGIGVEAFF; DNA: TGTGCCAGCAGCTTGACAGGGATCGGCGTTGAAGCTTTCTTT
size: .; J: TRBJ1-1; length: 17; V: TRBV4-2; D: TRBD1; CDR3: CASSQTGTGGMNTEAFF; DNA: TGTGCCAGCAGCCAAACCGGGACAGGGGGCATGAACACTGAAGCTTTCTTT
size: few; J: TRBJ2-7; length: 14; V: TRBV19; D: .; CDR3: CASTNAGSSYEQYF; DNA: TGTGCCAGTACCAATGCCGGGAGCTCCTACGAGCAGTACTTC
size: few; J: TRBJ1-2; length: 12; V: TRBV7-9; D: .; CDR3: CASSLDSRGYTF; DNA: TGTGCCAGCAGCTTAGACAGCCGAGGCTACACCTTC
size: .; J: TRBJ1-2; length: 15; V: TRBV11-2; D: TRBD1; CDR3: CASSQPRQGIYGYTF; DNA: TGTGCCAGCAGCCAACCGAGACAGGGGATCTATGGCTACACCTTC
size: many; J: TRBJ2-7; length: 15; V: TRBV12-3/TRBV12-4; D: .; CDR3: CASSLGTPATYEQYF; DNA: TGTGCCAGCAGCCTCGGGACTCCCGCGACCTACGAGCAGTACTTC
size: few; J: TRBJ1-2; length: 15; V: TRBV14; D: .; CDR3: CASSQGGNNLYGYTF; DNA: TGTGCCAGCAGCCAAGGGGGGAATAACCTCTATGGCTACACCTTC
size: few; J: TRBJ1-1; length: 13; V: TRBV6-2/TRBV6-3; D: TRBD1; CDR3: CASTPGTGGIAFF; DNA: TGTGCCAGCACCCCCGGGACAGGGGGCATAGCTTTCTTT
size: many; J: TRBJ2-4; length: 14; V: TRBV20-1; D: TRBD1; CDR3: CSARSSTGSSIQYF; DNA: TGCAGTGCTAGATCGTCGACAGGGTCCAGCATTCAGTACTTC
size: few; J: TRBJ1-1; length: 15; V: TRBV12-3/TRBV12-4; D: .; CDR3: CASSFDDLLNTEAFF; DNA: TGTGCCAGCAGTTTTGATGATCTACTTAACACTGAAGCTTTCTTT
size: once; J: TRBJ1-2; length: 14; V: TRBV12-3/TRBV12-4; D: .; CDR3: CASPRDTENYGYTF; DNA: TGTGCCAGCCCTCGGGACACGGAGAACTATGGCTACACCTTC